A single sample gave rise to the 13 T cell receptor beta chains below, sequenced in a study of blood T cell repertoires in COVID-19 (dated by TCRdb to about 2020). The receptor library was made with the immunoSEQ multiplex PCR assay. TCRdb re-hosts the immuneACCESS table, in-frame sequences only. Its copies lack some clones; in the studies checked, an unresolved V gene accounts for under half of them, and the cause for the rest is not known. In all, the sample holds about 430,000 clones, and nearly 90% of those were seen once. The top ten clonotypes cover around 1.5% of the sample. Sample: PBMCs or T cells enriched from blood (not recorded which). Receptors originate from a woman under 30 who had been exposed to COVID-19.

The chain couples TRBV6-5 to TRBJ2-1, with TRBD1 as a possible D gene (5 bases). The germline gives CDR1 MNHEY, CDR2 SVGAGI. V lost 0 bases and J 1 base, leaving 10 bases between the germline ends. CDR3 length: 16 amino acids. Here the CDR3 reads CASSYSRQSSYNEQFF. CDR3 in DNA: TGTGCCAGCAGTTACTCGAGACAGAGTTCCTACAATGAGCAGTTCTTC.

The chain carries TRBV19 and TRBJ1-5; 7 nucleotides align to TRBD1. Germline V gene data show CDR1 as LNHDA and CDR2 as SQIVND (reference sequence). The CDR3 sequence is 14 residues long. V shed 9 bases, J shed 1 base, and the junction held 6 bases outside the gene matches. CDR3 protein: CASTRQGSNQPQHF. The CDR3 nucleotides read TGTGCCAGCACCCGACAGGGCAGCAATCAGCCCCAGCATTTT. Together with reference TRBV19 and TRBJ1-5, the CDR3 gives the full variable domain: DGGITQSPKYLFRKEGQNVTLSCEQNLNHDAMYWYRQDPGQGLRLIYYSQIVNDFQKGDIAEGYSVSREKKESFPLTVTSAQKNPTAFYLCASTRQGSNQPQHFGDGTRLSIL.

On this clone itself: Given a much more abundant clone one base away, this may be a read error. Different DNA sequences within this sample yield the same CDR3. The chain carries TRBV15 and TRBJ2-1; D is perhaps TRBD2 (6 bases). Deletions cut 0 bases from V and 8 bases from J, with 8 bases between. Per germline, CDR1 LNHNV and CDR2 YYDKDF (reference sequence). This CDR3 contains 13 residues. The CDR3 DNA sequence: TGTGCCACCAGCAGAGAGACTAGAGATGAGCAGTTCTTC. As protein: CATSRETRDEQFF.

CDR3 coding DNA: TGTGCCAGCAGCCCAGCGGGAGCGGGGACCGGGGAGCTGTTTTTT. Translation gives CASSPAGAGTGELFF. V gene TRBV7-2 combines with J gene TRBJ2-2, with 8 nucleotides matching TRBD2. Germline loops: CDR1 SGHTA, CDR2 FQGNSA. The CDR3 is 15 residues long. After removal of 5 bases from V and 5 bases from J, the junction contained 7 bases not matched to a gene.

V usage is TRBV5-1 and J usage is TRBJ2-5, with 11 nucleotides matching TRBD2. Germline-derived CDR1 and CDR2 are SGHRS and YFSETQ. The V segment lost 0 bases and the J segment 5 bases; nucleotides outside the gene matches: 9. The length of the CDR3 is 17 residues. CDR3 protein: CASSLGDTSGGLETQYF. The DNA of the CDR3 is TGCGCCAGCAGCTTGGGGGATACTAGCGGGGGTTTGGAGACCCAGTACTTC.

The V gene is TRBV27, the J gene TRBJ2-1; D might be TRBD2 (5 bases). Per germline, CDR1 MNHEY and CDR2 SMNVEV (reference sequence). The CDR3 covers 14 residues. Trimming removed 6 bases at V and 4 bases at J, with 13 bases between. CDR3 amino acids: CASRQEDFYNEQFF. The CDR3 DNA sequence: TGTGCCAGCAGGCAAGAGGACTTTTACAATGAGCAGTTCTTC.

V and J are TRBV7-9 and TRBJ1-4; D possibly corresponds to TRBD1 (6 bases). The CDR3 spans 15 residues. Trimming shortened V by 5 bases and J by 4 bases, and 14 bases separated the two germline ends. CDR1 SEHNR and CDR2 FQNEAQ come from the germline V gene (reference sequence). Here the CDR3 reads CASSNRTGYNEKLFF. DNA for the CDR3: TGTGCCAGCAGCAACAGAACAGGGTATAATGAAAAACTGTTTTTT. Together with reference TRBV7-9 and TRBJ1-4, the CDR3 gives the full variable domain: DTGVSQNPRHKITKRGQNVTFRCDPISEHNRLYWYRQTLGQGPEFLTYFQNEAQLEKSRLLSDRFSAERPKGSFSTLEIQRTEQGDSAMYLCASSNRTGYNEKLFFGSGTQLSVL.

The rearrangement joins TRBV6-6 to TRBJ1-4; tentative D call: TRBD1 (5 bases). V was cut by 6 bases and J by 3 bases, with 11 bases left in between. CDR1 is MNHNY and CDR2 is SVGAGI in the germline V gene (reference sequence). The CDR3 runs to 14 residues. CDR3 sequence: CASRGRVPNEKLFF. CDR3 sequence (DNA): TGTGCCAGCAGGGGCAGGGTTCCTAATGAAAAACTGTTTTTT.

This clone was detected only a few times. This sequence joins TRBV15 and TRBJ1-5; D unclear. The CDR3 runs to 12 residues. Germline CDR1 reads LNHNV; CDR2 reads YYDKDF (reference sequence). V was clipped by 0 bases and J by 8 bases, with 5 bases between them. CDR3 DNA: TGTGCCACCAGCAGAGAACTGGAGCCCCAGCATTTT. Residues: CATSRELEPQHF.

The chain employs TRBV6-1 and TRBJ2-5, with TRBD1 as a possible D gene (5 bases). The CDR3 contains 14 residues. Germline V CDR1 and CDR2: MNHNS, SASEGT. Trimming cost V 0 bases and J 4 bases, with 9 bases left between them. CDR3 DNA: TGTGCCAGCAGTGAAGCGTCGCAGGGAGAGACCCAGTACTTC. The encoded protein is CASSEASQGETQYF.

The chain joins TRBV5-4 to TRBJ1-2, with D hard to call. Trimming left V 3 bases short and J 8 bases short, with 8 bases between. Germline CDR1 is SGHNT and CDR2 is YYREEE (reference sequence). The CDR3 extends over 11 amino acids. CDR3 loop: CASSSMSGYTF. The CDR3, as DNA: TGTGCCAGCAGCTCTATGTCGGGCTACACCTTC.

The V call is TRBV28, the J call TRBJ2-4; unclear D gene. CDR3 length: 14 amino acids. The germline CDR1 and CDR2 sequences are MDHEN and SYDVKM. Trimming removed 6 bases from V and 2 bases from J, with 11 bases in between. CDR3 DNA: TGTGCCAGCAGGATGTCAGACACCAAAAACATTCAGTACTTC. Protein sequence: CASRMSDTKNIQYF. Full variable domain (remainder filled in from reference TRBV28 and TRBJ2-4): DVKVTQSSRYLVKRTGEKVFLECVQDMDHENMFWYRQDPGLGLRLIYFSYDVKMKEKGDIPEGYSVSREKKERFSLILESASTNQTSMYLCASRMSDTKNIQYFGAGTRLSVL.

The chain has TRBV6-2 or TRBV6-3 and TRBJ2-4; D remains ambiguous. The CDR3 loop spans 16 amino acids. The germline V gene has CDR1 MNHEY and CDR2 SVGEGT. V was trimmed by 6 bases and J by 0 bases, leaving 15 bases between them. The DNA for the CDR3 is TGTGCCAGCAGCCAGCTAGGCTTACTAGCCAAAAACATTCAGTACTTC. It is translated as CASSQLGLLAKNIQYF.